This T cell receptor beta chain was identified during a study of early stage breast cancer tumors. Some clones are missing from TCRdb's copy, which holds only in-frame ones; the method was immunoSEQ multiplex PCR. The sample yields thousands of clones, approximately 70% seen once. Trimming took 0 bases from V and 7 from J, leaving 11 bases between them. CDR1 and CDR2 from the germline V gene are SGDLS and YYNGEE. The CDR3 extends over 14 amino acids. Sequencing was carried out using normal breast tissue next to the tumor. The receptor's source is a person between 55 and 69 years old with breast cancer. The chain is built from TRBV9 and TRBJ1-3; tentatively, D is TRBD1 (6 bases). CDR3 residues: CASSVAQGRNTIYF. In DNA form, the CDR3 reads TGTGCCAGCAGCGTAGCTCAGGGGAGGAACACCATATATTTT.